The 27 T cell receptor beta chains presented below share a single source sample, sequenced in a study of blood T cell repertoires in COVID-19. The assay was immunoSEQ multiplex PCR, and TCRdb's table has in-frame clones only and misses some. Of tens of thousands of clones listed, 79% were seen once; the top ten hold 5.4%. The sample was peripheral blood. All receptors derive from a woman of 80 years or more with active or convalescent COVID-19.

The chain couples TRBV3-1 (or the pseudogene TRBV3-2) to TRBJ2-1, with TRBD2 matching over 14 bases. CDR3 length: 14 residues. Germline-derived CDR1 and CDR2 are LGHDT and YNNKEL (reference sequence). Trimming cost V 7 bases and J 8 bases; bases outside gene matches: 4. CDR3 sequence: CASKTSGGADEQFF. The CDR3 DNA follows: TGTGCCAGCAAGACTAGCGGGGGGGCAGATGAGCAGTTCTTC.

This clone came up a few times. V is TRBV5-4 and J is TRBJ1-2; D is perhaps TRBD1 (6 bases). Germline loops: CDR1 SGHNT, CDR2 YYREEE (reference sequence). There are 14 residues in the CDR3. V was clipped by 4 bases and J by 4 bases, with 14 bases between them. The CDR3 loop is CASSIDRLGYGYTF. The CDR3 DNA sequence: TGTGCCAGCAGCATAGACAGGCTGGGCTATGGCTACACCTTC.

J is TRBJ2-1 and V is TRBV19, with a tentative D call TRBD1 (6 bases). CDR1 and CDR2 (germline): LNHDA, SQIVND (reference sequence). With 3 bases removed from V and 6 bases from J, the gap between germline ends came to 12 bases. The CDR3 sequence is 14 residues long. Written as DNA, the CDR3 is TGTGCCAGTAGTATCGACCGACAGGTCAATGAGCAGTTCTTC. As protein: CASSIDRQVNEQFF.

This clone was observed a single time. This chain's CDR3 is CAWTSLGTSGSGLVYEQFF. The CDR3 DNA sequence: TGTGCCTGGACCTCGCTCGGGACTAGCGGGAGTGGGCTTGTTTATGAGCAGTTCTTC. The gene calls are TRBV30 and TRBJ2-1, with 14 bases matching TRBD2. V shed 4 bases and J 8 bases; nucleotides not matched to a gene: 19. Germline V gene data show CDR1 as GTSNPN and CDR2 as SVGIG (reference sequence). The CDR3 covers 19 residues.

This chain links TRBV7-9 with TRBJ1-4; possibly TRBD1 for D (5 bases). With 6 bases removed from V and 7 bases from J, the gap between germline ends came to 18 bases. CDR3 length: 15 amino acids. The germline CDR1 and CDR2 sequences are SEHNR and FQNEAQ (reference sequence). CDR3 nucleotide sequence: TGTGCCAGCAGAATAGCGGGACCCCGGGGTGAAAAACTGTTTTTT. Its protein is CASRIAGPRGEKLFF.

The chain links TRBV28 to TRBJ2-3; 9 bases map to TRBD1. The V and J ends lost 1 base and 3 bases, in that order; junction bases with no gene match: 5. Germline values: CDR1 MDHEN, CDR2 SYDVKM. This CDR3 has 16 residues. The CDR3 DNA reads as TGTGCCAGCAGTTTATATACAGGGGGCAAGACAGATACGCAGTATTTT. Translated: CASSLYTGGKTDTQYF.

CDR3 protein: CSASHPAHYGYTF. The CDR3 bases are TGCAGTGCTAGTCACCCCGCGCACTATGGCTACACCTTC. The chain employs TRBV20-1 and TRBJ1-2; D not certain. This CDR3 region has 13 residues. The germline gives CDR1 DFQATT, CDR2 SNEGSKA (reference sequence). V lost 3 bases and J lost 3, with 11 bases in between.

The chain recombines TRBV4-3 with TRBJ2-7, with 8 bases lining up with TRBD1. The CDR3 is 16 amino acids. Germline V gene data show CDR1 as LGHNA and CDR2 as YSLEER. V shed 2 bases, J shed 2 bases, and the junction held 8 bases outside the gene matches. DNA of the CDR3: TGCGCCAGCAGCCAAAGGGCCCCGGGACAGGCCTACGAGCAGTACTTC. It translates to CASSQRAPGQAYEQYF.

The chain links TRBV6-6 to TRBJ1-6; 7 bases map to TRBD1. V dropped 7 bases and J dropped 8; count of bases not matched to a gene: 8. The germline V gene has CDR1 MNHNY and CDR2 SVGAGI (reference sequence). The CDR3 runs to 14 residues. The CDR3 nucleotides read TGTGCCAGCACCCTGGGACAGAAGGATTCACCCCTCCACTTT. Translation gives CASTLGQKDSPLHF.

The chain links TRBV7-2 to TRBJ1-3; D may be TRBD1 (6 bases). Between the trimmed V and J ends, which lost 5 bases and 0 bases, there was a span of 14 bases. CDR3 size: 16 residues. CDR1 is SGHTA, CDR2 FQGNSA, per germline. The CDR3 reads CASSPPGHPSGNTIYF. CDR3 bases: TGTGCCAGCAGCCCACCGGGACACCCCTCTGGAAACACCATATATTTT.

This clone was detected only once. The CDR3 reads CASRQGLNTEAFF. In DNA form, the CDR3 reads TGTGCCAGCAGACAGGGGCTGAACACTGAAGCTTTCTTT. The chain is built from TRBV11-2 and TRBJ1-1, with 7 bases matching TRBD1. Germline-derived CDR1 and CDR2 are SGHAT and FQNNGV. V was clipped by 6 bases and J by 0 bases; unmatched bases: 1. The CDR3 has 13 residues.

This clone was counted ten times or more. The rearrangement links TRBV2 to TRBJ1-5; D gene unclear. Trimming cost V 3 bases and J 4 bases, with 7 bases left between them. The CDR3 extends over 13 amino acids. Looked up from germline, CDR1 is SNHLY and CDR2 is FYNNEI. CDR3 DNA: TGTGCCAGCAGTGACCGGGAAAATCAGCCCCAGCATTTT. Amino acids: CASSDRENQPQHF.

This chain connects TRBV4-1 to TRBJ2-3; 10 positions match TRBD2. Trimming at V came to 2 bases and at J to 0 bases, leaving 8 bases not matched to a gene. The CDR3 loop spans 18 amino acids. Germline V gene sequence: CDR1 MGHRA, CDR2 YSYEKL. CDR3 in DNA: TGCGCCAGCAGCCAATTAATAGCGGGGGGAACTAGCACAGATACGCAGTATTTT. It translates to CASSQLIAGGTSTDTQYF.

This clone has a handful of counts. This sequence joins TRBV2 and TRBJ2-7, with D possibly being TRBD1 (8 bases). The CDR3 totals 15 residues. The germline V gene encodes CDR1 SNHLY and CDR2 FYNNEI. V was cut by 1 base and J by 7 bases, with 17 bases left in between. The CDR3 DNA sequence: TGTGCCAGCAGTGAAGTCGGGACAGGCGGGGGAGAGCAGTACTTC. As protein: CASSEVGTGGGEQYF.

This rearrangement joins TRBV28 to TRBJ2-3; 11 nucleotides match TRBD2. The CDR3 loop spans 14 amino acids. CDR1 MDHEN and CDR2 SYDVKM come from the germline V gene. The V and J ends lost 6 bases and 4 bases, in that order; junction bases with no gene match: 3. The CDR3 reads CASSLAGGADTQYF. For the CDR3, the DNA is TGTGCCAGCAGCTTAGCGGGGGGGGCAGATACGCAGTATTTT.

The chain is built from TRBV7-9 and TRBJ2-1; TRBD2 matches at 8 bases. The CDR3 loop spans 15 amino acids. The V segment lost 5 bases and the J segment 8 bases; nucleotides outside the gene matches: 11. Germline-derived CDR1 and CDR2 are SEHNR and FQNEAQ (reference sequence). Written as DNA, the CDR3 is TGTGCCAGCAGCCGAATAGCGGGACCTTATGATGAGCAGTTCTTC. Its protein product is CASSRIAGPYDEQFF. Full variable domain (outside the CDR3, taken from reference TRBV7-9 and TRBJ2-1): DTGVSQNPRHKITKRGQNVTFRCDPISEHNRLYWYRQTLGQGPEFLTYFQNEAQLEKSRLLSDRFSAERPKGSFSTLEIQRTEQGDSAMYLCASSRIAGPYDEQFFGPGTRLTVL.

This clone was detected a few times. CDR3 DNA: TGCGCCAGCAGCTTGGGCTACGGGAAAGTCGGGGAGCTGTTTTTT. This gives the protein CASSLGYGKVGELFF. The chain combines TRBV5-1 with TRBJ2-2; tentatively, D is TRBD2 (5 bases). The V end was cut by 0 bases, the J end by 7 bases, with 13 bases between. From germline, CDR1 is SGHRS and CDR2 YFSETQ. CDR3 length equals 15 residues.

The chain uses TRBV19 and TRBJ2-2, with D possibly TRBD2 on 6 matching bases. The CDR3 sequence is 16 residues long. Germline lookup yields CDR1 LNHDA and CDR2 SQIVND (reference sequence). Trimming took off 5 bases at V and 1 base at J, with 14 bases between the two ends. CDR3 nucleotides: TGTGCCAGTAGTCCCTATAGCGGCCTGAACACCGGGGAGCTGTTTTTT. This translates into CASSPYSGLNTGELFF.

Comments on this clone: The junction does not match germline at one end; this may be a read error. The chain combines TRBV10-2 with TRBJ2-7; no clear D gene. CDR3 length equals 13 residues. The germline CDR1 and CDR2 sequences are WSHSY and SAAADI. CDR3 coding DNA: TGCGCCAGCAGTGAGTCGTCGACATCAAGTCAGGACTTC. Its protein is CASSESSTSSQDF.

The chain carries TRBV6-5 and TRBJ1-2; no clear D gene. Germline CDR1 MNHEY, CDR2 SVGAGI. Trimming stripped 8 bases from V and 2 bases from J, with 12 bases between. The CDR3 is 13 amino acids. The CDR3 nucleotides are TGTGCCAGCGGTACAAGAAACAACTATGGCTACACCTTC. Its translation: CASGTRNNYGYTF.

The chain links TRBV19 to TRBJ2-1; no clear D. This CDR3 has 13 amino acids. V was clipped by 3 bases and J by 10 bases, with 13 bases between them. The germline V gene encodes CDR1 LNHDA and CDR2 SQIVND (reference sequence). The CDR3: CASSILGGREQFF. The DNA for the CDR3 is TGTGCCAGTAGTATCCTCGGCGGTCGGGAGCAGTTCTTC.

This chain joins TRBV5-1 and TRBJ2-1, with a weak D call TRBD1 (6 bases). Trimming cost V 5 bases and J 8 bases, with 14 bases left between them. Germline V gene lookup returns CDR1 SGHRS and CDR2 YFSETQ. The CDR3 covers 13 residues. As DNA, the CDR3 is TGCGCCAGCAGGCGGACAGTAGGGGATGAGCAGTTCTTC. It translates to CASRRTVGDEQFF.

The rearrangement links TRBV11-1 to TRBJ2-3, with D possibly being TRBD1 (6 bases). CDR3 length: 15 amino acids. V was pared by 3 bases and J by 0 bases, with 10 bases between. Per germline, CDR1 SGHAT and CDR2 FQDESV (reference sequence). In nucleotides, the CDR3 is TGTGCCAGCAGCTTTGCAGGGGTTAGCACAGATACGCAGTATTTT. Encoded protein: CASSFAGVSTDTQYF.

In nucleotides, the CDR3 is TGTGCCAGCAGTTACTCGGTGCGGGAGTTCAATCAGCCCCAGCATTTT. This gives the protein CASSYSVREFNQPQHF. The gene calls are TRBV6-2 or TRBV6-3 and TRBJ1-5; D not resolved. This CDR3 has 16 amino acids. The V gene lost 0 bases and the J gene lost 3 bases, with 12 bases spanning the gap. CDR1 is MNHEY, CDR2 SVGEGT, per germline.

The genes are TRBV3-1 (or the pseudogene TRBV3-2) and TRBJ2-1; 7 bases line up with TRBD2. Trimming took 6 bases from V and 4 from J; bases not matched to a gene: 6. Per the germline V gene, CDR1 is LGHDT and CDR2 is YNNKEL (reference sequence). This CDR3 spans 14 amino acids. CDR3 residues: CASSFSGPYNEQFF. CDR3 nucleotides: TGTGCCAGCAGTTTTAGCGGGCCGTACAATGAGCAGTTCTTC.

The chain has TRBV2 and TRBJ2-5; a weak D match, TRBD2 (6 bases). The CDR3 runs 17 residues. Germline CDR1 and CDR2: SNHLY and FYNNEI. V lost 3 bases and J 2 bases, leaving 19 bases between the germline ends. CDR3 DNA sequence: TGTGCCAGCAGTGAGAGTTGGGACTCCCGCAGTCAAGAGACCCAGTACTTC. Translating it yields CASSESWDSRSQETQYF.

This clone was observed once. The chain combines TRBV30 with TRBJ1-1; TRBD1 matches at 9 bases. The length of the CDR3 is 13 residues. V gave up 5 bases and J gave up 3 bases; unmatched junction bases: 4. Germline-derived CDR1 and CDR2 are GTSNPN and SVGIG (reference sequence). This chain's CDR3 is CAWGDRADTEAFF. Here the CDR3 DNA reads TGTGCCTGGGGGGACAGGGCGGACACTGAAGCTTTCTTT.